This T cell receptor beta chain was captured in a study of blood T cell repertoires in COVID-19. On the study more broadly: COVID-19 samples collected from the United States, Italy and Spain covered acute and convalescent phases. T cells, B-cell-depleted T cells, or PBMCs provided the cDNA or gDNA that served as material.

Per the original methods: Estimated nucleated cell counts came from reference gene primer amplification. This table comes from immunoSEQ multiplex PCR, and its TCRdb copy is limited to in-frame clones, with some not included. Clone size and V and J calls were adopted from that table, with D and trimming inferred from the DNA. The sample carries 150,000 to 200,000 clones, about 70% recorded once. This clone has just a few counts. Per the germline V gene, CDR1 is SQVTM and CDR2 is ANQGSEA. The CDR3 length is 14 residues. V gave up 7 bases and J gave up 5 bases; unmatched junction bases: 5. J is TRBJ2-3 and V is TRBV29-1; 14 positions match TRBD2. Material for sequencing was peripheral blood. This TCR came from a woman in her forties or fifties with active or convalescent COVID-19. The CDR3: CSAGLAGGLDTQYF. In DNA form, the CDR3 reads TGCAGCGCCGGACTAGCGGGGGGCTTAGATACGCAGTATTTT.